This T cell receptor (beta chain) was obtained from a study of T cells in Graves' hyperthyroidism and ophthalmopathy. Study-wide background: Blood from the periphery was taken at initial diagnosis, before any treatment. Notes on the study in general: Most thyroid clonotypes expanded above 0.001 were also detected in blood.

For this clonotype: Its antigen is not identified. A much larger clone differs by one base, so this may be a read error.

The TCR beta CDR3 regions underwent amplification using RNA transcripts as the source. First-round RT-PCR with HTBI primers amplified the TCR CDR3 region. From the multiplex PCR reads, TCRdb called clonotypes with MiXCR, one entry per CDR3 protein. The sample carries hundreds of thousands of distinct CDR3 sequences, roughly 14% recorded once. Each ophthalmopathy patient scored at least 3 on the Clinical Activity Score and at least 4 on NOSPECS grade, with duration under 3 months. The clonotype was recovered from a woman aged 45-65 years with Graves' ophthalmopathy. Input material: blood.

CDR3 amino acids: CAISRQGGNEQFF. CDR3 DNA sequence: TGTGCCATCAGTCGACAGGGTGGGAATGAGCAGTTCTTC. The chain combines TRBV10-3 with TRBJ2-1; 7 bases map to TRBD1. Germline assignment: CDR1 ENHRY and CDR2 SYGVKD. The CDR3 has 13 residues. The V segment lost 5 bases and the J segment 7 bases; nucleotides outside the gene matches: 5.